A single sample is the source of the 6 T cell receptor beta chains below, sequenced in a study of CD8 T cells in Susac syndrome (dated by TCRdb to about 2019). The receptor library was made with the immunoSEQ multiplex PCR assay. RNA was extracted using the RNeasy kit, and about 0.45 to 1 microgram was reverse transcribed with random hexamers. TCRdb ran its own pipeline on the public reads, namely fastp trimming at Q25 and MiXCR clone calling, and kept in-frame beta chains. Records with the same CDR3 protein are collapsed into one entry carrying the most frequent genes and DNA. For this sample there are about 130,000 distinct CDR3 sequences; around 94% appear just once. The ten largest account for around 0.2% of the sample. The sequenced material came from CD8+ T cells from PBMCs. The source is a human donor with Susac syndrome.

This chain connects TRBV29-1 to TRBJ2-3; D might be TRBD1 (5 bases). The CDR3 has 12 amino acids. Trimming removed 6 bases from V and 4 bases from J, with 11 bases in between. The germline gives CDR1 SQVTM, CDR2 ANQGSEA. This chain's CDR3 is CSVDTGADTQYF. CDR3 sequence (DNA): TGCAGCGTCGACACAGGCGCAGATACGCAGTATTTT.

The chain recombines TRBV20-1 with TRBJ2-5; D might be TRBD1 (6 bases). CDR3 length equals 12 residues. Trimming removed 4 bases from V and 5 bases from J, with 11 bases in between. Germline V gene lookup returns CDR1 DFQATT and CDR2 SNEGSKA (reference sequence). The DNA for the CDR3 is TGCAGTGCTATCCCAGGGGACGAGACCCAGTACTTC. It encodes CSAIPGDETQYF.

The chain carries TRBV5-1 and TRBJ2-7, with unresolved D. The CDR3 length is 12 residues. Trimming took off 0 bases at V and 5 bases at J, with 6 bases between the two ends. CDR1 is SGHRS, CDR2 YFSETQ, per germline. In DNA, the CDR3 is TGCGCCAGCAGCTTGGGTATCCACGAGCAGTACTTC. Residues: CASSLGIHEQYF.

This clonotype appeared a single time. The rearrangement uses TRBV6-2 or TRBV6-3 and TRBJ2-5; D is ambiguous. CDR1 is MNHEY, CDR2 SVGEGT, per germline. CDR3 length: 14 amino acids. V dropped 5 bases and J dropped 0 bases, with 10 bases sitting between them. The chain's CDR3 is CASSPSPYQETQYF. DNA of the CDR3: TGTGCCAGCAGTCCCTCTCCGTACCAAGAGACCCAGTACTTC.

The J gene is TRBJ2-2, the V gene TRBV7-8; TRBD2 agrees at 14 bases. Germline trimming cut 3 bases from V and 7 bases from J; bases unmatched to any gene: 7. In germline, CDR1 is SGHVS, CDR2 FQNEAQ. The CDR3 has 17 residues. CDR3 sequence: CASSFGLAGGLFGELFF. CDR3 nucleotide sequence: TGTGCCAGCAGCTTTGGACTAGCGGGAGGTCTGTTCGGGGAGCTGTTTTTT.

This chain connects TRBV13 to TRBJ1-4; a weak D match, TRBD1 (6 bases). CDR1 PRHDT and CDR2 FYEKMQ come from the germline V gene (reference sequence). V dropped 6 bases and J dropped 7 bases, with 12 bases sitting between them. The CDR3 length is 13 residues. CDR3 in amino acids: CASRVQGREKLFF. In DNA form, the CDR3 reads TGTGCCAGCAGAGTACAGGGTCGTGAAAAACTGTTTTTT.